This T cell receptor beta chain was found in a study of shared clonotypes between healthy human individuals. The study's findings and limits: Sharing across a few donors was seen in 4% to 6.5% of naive CD4 clonotypes.

The CDR3 length is 15 residues. Germline loops: CDR1 MNHNS, CDR2 SASEGT. This clone was picked up one time. Its antigen is still unknown. One end of the junction is discordant with germline, which a read error may explain. Genomic DNA of each subset was evenly split across several immunoSEQ plates. In the authors' methods: Junction-only immunoSEQ sequences carried no quality scores, so filtering differed. Profiling relied on immunoSEQ multiplex PCR, and the TCRdb table lists in-frame clones only, not all of them. V, J and clone size are taken as reported in that table, and D and trimming were inferred from the DNA itself. The sample shows about a million clones, about 76% of them seen only once.

J is TRBJ2-1 and V is TRBV6-1; the D is unclear. The receptor's source is a man aged 18 to 29 in good health. The sample taken for sequencing was memory CD4+ T cells sorted from blood. The subset is: CD45RA-negative fraction. The CDR3 bases are TGTGCCAGCAGACGAGAAGGGAAAAGCTACGATGAGCAGTTCTTC. This sequence encodes CASRREGKSYDEQFF.